A selection of T cell receptor beta chains follows, all from one sample in a study of blood T cell repertoires in COVID-19. This table comes from immunoSEQ multiplex PCR, and its TCRdb copy is limited to in-frame clones, with some not included. Of 71,000 or so clones listed, about 80% are singletons. The sequencing input was peripheral blood. The receptors were gathered from a man in his 70s with acute or convalescent COVID-19. Both conserved end residues are part of each CDR3. Each record gives: clone size, CDR3 length, V gene, J gene, D gene, CDR3 DNA, CDR3 protein. A D gene is named only where the DNA matches it firmly. Expanded clones are given a class, and other clones once, few, many or no size at all.

clone_size: .; cdr3_length: 15; v_call: TRBV6-5; j_call: TRBJ2-1; d_call: .; cdr3_nt: TGTGCCAGCAGACGCCCAGCCGGAGCCTACAATGAGCAGTTCTTC; cdr3_aa: CASRRPAGAYNEQFF
clone_size: .; cdr3_length: 16; v_call: TRBV28; j_call: TRBJ2-7; d_call: TRBD2; cdr3_nt: TGTGCCAGCAGTTCTCAGACTAGCGGGAGGTCCTACGAGCAGTACTTC; cdr3_aa: CASSSQTSGRSYEQYF
clone_size: .; cdr3_length: 15; v_call: TRBV7-2; j_call: TRBJ2-3; d_call: TRBD2; cdr3_nt: TGTGCCAGCAGTAGACTAGCGGGAGGGCCGGATACGCAGTATTTT; cdr3_aa: CASSRLAGGPDTQYF
clone_size: .; cdr3_length: 14; v_call: TRBV5-4; j_call: TRBJ2-3; d_call: TRBD1; cdr3_nt: TGTGCCAGCAGCCACCGACAGGGCCCAGATACGCAGTATTTT; cdr3_aa: CASSHRQGPDTQYF
clone_size: .; cdr3_length: 14; v_call: TRBV11-3; j_call: TRBJ2-1; d_call: .; cdr3_nt: TGTGCCAGCAGCCCCCGGGGCTCCTACAATGAGCAGTTCTTC; cdr3_aa: CASSPRGSYNEQFF
clone_size: few; cdr3_length: 15; v_call: TRBV27; j_call: TRBJ1-2; d_call: TRBD1; cdr3_nt: TGTGCCAGCAGTTCCCCGGGACAGGGGGACTATGGCTACACCTTC; cdr3_aa: CASSSPGQGDYGYTF
clone_size: .; cdr3_length: 14; v_call: TRBV5-1; j_call: TRBJ2-5; d_call: TRBD2; cdr3_nt: TGCGCCAGCAGCTTGAACGGGAGGCAAGAGACCCAGTACTTC; cdr3_aa: CASSLNGRQETQYF
clone_size: .; cdr3_length: 15; v_call: TRBV10-3; j_call: TRBJ1-5; d_call: .; cdr3_nt: TGTGCCATCAGTGAGTTGAGAGATAGCAATCAGCCCCAGCATTTT; cdr3_aa: CAISELRDSNQPQHF
clone_size: .; cdr3_length: 15; v_call: TRBV19; j_call: TRBJ2-4; d_call: TRBD1; cdr3_nt: TGTGCCAGTAGTATTTCTTGGGACAGGGTTGACATTCAGTACTTC; cdr3_aa: CASSISWDRVDIQYF
clone_size: .; cdr3_length: 16; v_call: TRBV4-3; j_call: TRBJ2-3; d_call: TRBD2; cdr3_nt: TGCGCCAGCAGCCAAGCCGAGCTAGCGGACACAGATACGCAGTATTTT; cdr3_aa: CASSQAELADTDTQYF
clone_size: .; cdr3_length: 14; v_call: TRBV7-8; j_call: TRBJ1-1; d_call: TRBD1; cdr3_nt: TGTGCCAGCAGCGTCGGGACAGTGAACACTGAAGCTTTCTTT; cdr3_aa: CASSVGTVNTEAFF
clone_size: .; cdr3_length: 17; v_call: TRBV21-1; j_call: TRBJ2-1; d_call: .; cdr3_nt: TGTGCCAGCAGCATAGAGGCGCGACAGGGGGCTGGCGATGAGCAGTTCTTC; cdr3_aa: CASSIEARQGAGDEQFF
clone_size: .; cdr3_length: 16; v_call: TRBV18; j_call: TRBJ1-6; d_call: TRBD1; cdr3_nt: TGTGCCAGCTCACCACCGGGAACAGGGGATAATTCACCCCTCCACTTT; cdr3_aa: CASSPPGTGDNSPLHF
clone_size: .; cdr3_length: 15; v_call: TRBV2; j_call: TRBJ2-1; d_call: TRBD1; cdr3_nt: TGTGCCAGCAGGACAGGGGTTGGCACCTACAATGAGCAGTTCTTC; cdr3_aa: CASRTGVGTYNEQFF
clone_size: once; cdr3_length: 15; v_call: TRBV9; j_call: TRBJ2-7; d_call: TRBD2; cdr3_nt: TGTGCCAGCAGCGGAGGCACTAGCGGTTCCTACGAGCAGTACTTC; cdr3_aa: CASSGGTSGSYEQYF
clone_size: .; cdr3_length: 14; v_call: TRBV6-5; j_call: TRBJ2-4; d_call: TRBD1; cdr3_nt: TGTGCCAGCAGTCAACGGACAGGGAAAAACATTCAGTACTTC; cdr3_aa: CASSQRTGKNIQYF
clone_size: few; cdr3_length: 13; v_call: TRBV3-1/TRBV3-2; j_call: TRBJ1-6; d_call: .; cdr3_nt: TGTGCCAGCAGCCAGGACAGCCAAACACCCCTCCACTTT; cdr3_aa: CASSQDSQTPLHF
clone_size: once; cdr3_length: 13; v_call: TRBV30; j_call: TRBJ1-5; d_call: .; cdr3_nt: TGTGCCTGGACCTGGGGGCTCAATCAGCCCCAGCATTTT; cdr3_aa: CAWTWGLNQPQHF
clone_size: once; cdr3_length: 14; v_call: TRBV18; j_call: TRBJ1-2; d_call: .; cdr3_nt: TGTGCCAGCTCACCCTTGCCGAGTAACTATGGCTACACCTTC; cdr3_aa: CASSPLPSNYGYTF
clone_size: .; cdr3_length: 18; v_call: TRBV19; j_call: TRBJ2-5; d_call: TRBD2; cdr3_nt: TGTGCCAGTAGAGGACTAGCGGGCCAGGGAGGGTTAAAAGAGACCCAGTACTTC; cdr3_aa: CASRGLAGQGGLKETQYF